The rows below give T cell receptor beta chains drawn from one sample of a study of response to subunit inactivated influenza vaccine. Via MiXCR, TCRdb re-called the RT-PCR reads, giving one row per CDR3 protein. This table has about 520,000 distinct CDR3 sequences, roughly 7.6% appearing once. The sequenced sample was PBMCs from blood, obtained approximately 25 months after vaccination. Receptors were obtained from a man aged 45 to 70 who received an inactivated influenza vaccine. CDR3s include the opening cysteine and the closing phenylalanine or tryptophan.

V,CDR3
TRBV14,CASSQVRGGWIGDEQFF
TRBV24-1,CATSDSRDIVNEQFF
TRBV19,CASSTGRNTEAFF
TRBV4-1,CASRGGRGGGRETQYF
TRBV15,CATSRGGPAGANVLTF
TRBV5-6,CASGPGPVHEQFF
TRBV7-9,CASSSAVDSGNTIYF
TRBV12-3/TRBV12-4,CASSTDRVGREQYF
TRBV6-2/TRBV6-3,CASSYNTYEQYF
TRBV5-1,CASKQDSSAFF
TRBV12-3/TRBV12-4,CASSFTGLGTEAFF
TRBV5-1,CASSRISGDTDTQYF
TRBV29-1,CSVGQGGYTF
TRBV12-3/TRBV12-4,CASSQGQPNQPQHF
TRBV29-1,CSVERGLALYNEQFF
TRBV4-3,CASSQDGSGGTDTQYF
TRBV5-6,CASSRDHGNTEAFF
TRBV6-2/TRBV6-3,CASRTRDYSYEQYF
TRBV10-3,CAISDRGKDSYEQYF
TRBV2,CASTRGGISAIQYF
TRBV20-1,CSAREPNYEQYF
TRBV6-1,CASSGLKRNTGELFF
TRBV7-2,CASSLLDQGNYGYTF
TRBV3-1,CASSQPRRDNQETQYF